This TCR beta chain was sequenced for a study of T cells after yellow fever vaccination. Overall study: It was SMART-Seq v4 Ultra Low Input that prepared the fractions with low cell numbers. Study findings and constraints: Boosting was followed by the reappearance of most primary-vaccination clones (96% CD4, about 88% CD8). Contaminants from the bulk population, in the form of abundant clonotypes, could be found in FACS-sorted repertoires.

V was trimmed by 8 bases and J by 0 bases, leaving 11 bases between them. This CDR3 is built from 14 residues. Per germline, CDR1 MNHEY and CDR2 SVGEGT. This clonotype appeared a few times. Its antigen is currently unknown. Template-switching 5'RACE yielded the TCR cDNA; a universal primer site and UMIs were added in the process. TCRdb ran MiXCR on the 5' RACE reads and lists one entry per CDR3 protein. Here the sample spans 200,000 to 300,000 distinct CDR3 sequences, 10% to 15% being singletons. The specimen was CD4+ T cells sorted from PBMCs, collected 45 days after the yellow fever booster vaccination. This TCR was sampled from a young man who received the YFV17D yellow fever vaccine. This chain connects TRBV6-2 or TRBV6-3 to TRBJ2-4; D gene ambiguous. The CDR3 is CASFSQLAKNIQYF. CDR3 DNA: TGTGCCAGCTTCTCTCAACTAGCCAAAAACATTCAGTACTTC.